This entry describes one TCR beta chain. The data were produced by immunoSEQ multiplex PCR, yet TCRdb's version contains in-frame clones alone and is incomplete. This table has under 45,000 clones, approximately 95% appearing once. Treatment: preoperative locoregional IRX-2 cytokine immunotherapy. Preoperative locoregional IRX-2 cytokine immunotherapy was tested in the phase Ib source study. CDR3 size: 13 residues. Germline-derived CDR1 and CDR2 are SGHVS and FQNEAQ. V dropped 5 bases and J dropped 8 bases, with 13 bases sitting between them. The data originate from a study of preoperative IRX-2 immunotherapy in early breast cancer.

The chain carries TRBV7-8 and TRBJ2-1, with TRBD1 as a possible D gene (5 bases). The receptor was derived from a human donor with breast cancer. Sequenced here: tumor tissue, sampled after IRX-2 immunotherapy. The CDR3 bases are TGTGCCAGCAGCCCACCGACAGTCGATGAGCAGTTCTTC. The encoded protein is CASSPPTVDEQFF.